This T cell receptor beta chain appears in the sequencing data of a study of cytomegalovirus exposure and HLA in healthy donors. About the study: Earlier, 100 million or so unique TCR beta sequences were recovered from about 170 million T cells by an analysis. Findings and limits, study-wide: Based on reports, TCR beta sequences accurately predicted HLA-A and HLA-B alleles for most subjects.

The CDR3 has 13 residues. Per the germline V gene, CDR1 is ENHRY and CDR2 is SYGVKD. V was trimmed by 10 bases and J by 1 base, leaving 13 bases between them. As concerns this clone: Its antigen remains unidentified.

13 Jbeta primers and 60 Vbeta primers were used for the PCR. Using immunoSEQ multiplex PCR, the repertoire was profiled, and TCRdb retains in-frame clones only, with some absent. The table records tens of thousands of clones, just under 75% of them present only once. The chain uses TRBV10-3 and TRBJ1-2; D ambiguous. This sequence was found in a young man in good health and CMV-seropositive. Source material: PBMCs. CDR3 coding DNA: TGTGCCACCGTCGACGGGAATAACTATGGCTACACCTTC. It encodes CATVDGNNYGYTF.